These T cell receptor beta chains were read from a single sample in a study of T cell responses to AZD1222 COVID-19 vaccine. Here immunoSEQ multiplex PCR was the method, and the copy in TCRdb shows in-frame clones only, minus some. The sample contains 100,000 to 150,000 clones, around 92% of which appear only once. Sequencing was performed on peripheral blood, taken on day 0 of AZD1222 vaccination. The origin of the receptors is an adult in good health. The conserved cysteine and the conserved F or W are not part of the CDR3 here.

J gene	V gene	CDR3 protein
TRBJ2-7	TRBV11-3	ASSLRSLGEQY
TRBJ1-2	TRBV19	ASSTVGGGYT
TRBJ2-1	TRBV7-3	ASSPKWRTVNNEQF
TRBJ1-1	TRBV3-1/TRBV3-2	ASSQDSQLSEAF
TRBJ2-1	TRBV4-1	ASSPSPTNEQF
TRBJ1-1	TRBV14	ASSQGAGVGAF
TRBJ2-6	TRBV10-3	AISAGTGGAGANVLT
TRBJ2-3	TRBV5-8	ASSLEGRTSTDTQY
TRBJ1-1	TRBV4-1	ASSQRQGAIDGYTEAF
TRBJ2-1	TRBV9	ASSVEGGLAGAYNEQF
TRBJ2-7	TRBV7-2	ASSQLAGYEQY
TRBJ1-3	TRBV11-3	ASSLSSGDTIY